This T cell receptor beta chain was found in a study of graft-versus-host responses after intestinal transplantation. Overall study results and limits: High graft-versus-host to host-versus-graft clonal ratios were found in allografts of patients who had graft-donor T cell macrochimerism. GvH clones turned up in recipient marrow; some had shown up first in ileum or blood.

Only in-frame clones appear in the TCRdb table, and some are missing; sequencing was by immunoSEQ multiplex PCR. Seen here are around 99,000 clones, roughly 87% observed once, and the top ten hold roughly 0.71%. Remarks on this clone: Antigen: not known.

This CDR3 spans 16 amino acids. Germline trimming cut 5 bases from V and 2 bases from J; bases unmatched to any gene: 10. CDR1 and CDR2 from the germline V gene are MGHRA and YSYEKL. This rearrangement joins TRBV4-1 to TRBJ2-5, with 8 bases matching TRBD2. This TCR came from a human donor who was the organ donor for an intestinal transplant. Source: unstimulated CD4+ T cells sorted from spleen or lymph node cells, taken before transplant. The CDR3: CASSLYQASGQETQYF. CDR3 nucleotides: TGCGCCAGCAGCTTATACCAGGCTAGCGGGCAAGAGACCCAGTACTTC.